The present T cell receptor (beta chain) was sequenced within a study of blood T cell repertoires in COVID-19. J gave up 3 bases and V 3 bases, and 6 bases lay outside the gene matches. The CDR3 covers 15 residues. Germline V CDR1 and CDR2: KGHDR, SFDVKD. Only in-frame clones appear in the TCRdb table, and some are missing; sequencing was by immunoSEQ multiplex PCR. The repertoire holds just over 90,000 clones, with roughly nine tenths as singletons. Sequencing was performed on peripheral blood. The chain couples TRBV24-1 to TRBJ2-5; 7 positions agree with TRBD2. This receptor was taken from a human donor with active COVID-19. The donor label of this sample is uncertain. The CDR3 DNA reads as TGTGCCACCAGTGATGGGGGGGGGTCGAAAGAGACCCAGTACTTC. This codes for CATSDGGGSKETQYF.